What follows is one TCR beta chain and its context. This clonotype appeared a few times. Its cognate antigen has yet to be identified. A clone one base away is much larger, so this may be a read error. This sample was taken from a study of regulatory T cells in long-lasting Graves disease (dated by TCRdb to the early 2020s). Broadly, across the study: Antithyroid drugs had been taken for less than 3 months by newly diagnosed Graves' disease patients. A total of about 33 samples were covered by TCR sequencing, comprising about 13 persistent and 20 or so newly diagnosed Graves' disease patients. The study took place in China and was registered as a clinical trial. Peripheral blood TCR sequencing and RNA sequencing compared persistent Graves' disease patients with newly diagnosed Graves' disease patients.

Here is what the overall study found, with its caveats: TRBV28, TRBJ1-2 and TRBJ2-5 were preferentially used in persistent disease, while TRBV20-1 and TRBJ2-1 were favored in newly diagnosed disease. As a limitation, the authors acknowledged that the small sample size may reduce accuracy. Only the TCR beta chain was sequenced and analyzed. Persistent Graves' disease patients showed lower TCR Shannon entropy and fewer highly expanded clones than newly diagnosed patients, suggesting clonal expansion. More public clonotypes were shared among persistent patients (2,741) than among newly diagnosed patients (roughly 1,000). The study examined only peripheral blood because the primary lesion, thyroid tissue, could not be accessed.

Sample time point, as interpreted from the label and publication: newly diagnosed GD, antithyroid drugs for less than 3 months. For both TCR sequencing and RNA sequencing, RNA was extracted from PBMCs using TRIzol. Graves' disease was diagnosed according to American Thyroid Association guidelines. The patients came from an endocrinology department in Xi'an, China. Each patient gave approximately 10 milliliters of peripheral blood, collected in an EDTA anticoagulant tube. Ficoll Paque Plus density gradient separation was used to isolate PBMCs, and no further T cell sorting was performed. An Agilent 2100 Bioanalyzer and agarose gel were used to check RNA quality, while a NanoDrop 2000 measured RNA concentration. To prepare the library, multiplex PCR was applied. TCRdb shows the sequencer as Illumina HiSeq 4000. CDR3 regions were amplified by Arm-PCR with iRepertoire HTBI primers to construct TCR beta libraries. Before sequencing, the PCR products went through gel purification. Per the source publication's procedure: Across samples, 60 to 75 TRBV and over 11 TRBJ segments were identified and used for gene usage analysis of CDR3 amino acid clonotypes. Filtered high-quality paired reads were merged into contigs using COPE and FqMerger. BLAST was used to align contigs to IMGT TRBV, TRBD and TRBJ reference genes, and CDR3 was defined according to IMGT. Any clonotype with a frequency above 0.1% was counted as a highly expanded clone. Shannon entropy was used to measure repertoire diversity, and the Gini coefficient was used to measure V-J evenness. A clonotype found in more than one individual was treated as public. The public reads were run again by TCRdb, first through fastp at Q25 and then through MiXCR, and only productive beta chains were kept. Rows are unified per CDR3 protein, each entry keeping the most common DNA and genes. TCRdb, not the original authors, processed these V and J calls. The sample table records approximately 460,000 distinct CDR3 sequences; 15% to 20% of these occur just once. The ten largest account for about 10% of the sample.

From its cysteine to its phenylalanine, the CDR3 spans 15 amino acids. Only the CDR3 portion is preserved as DNA: 45 bases, with reading frame beginning at the first base. The CDR1 and CDR2 encoded by the germline V gene are MRHNA and SNTAGT. These data were also filed under a second study, of T cells in Graves' hyperthyroidism and ophthalmopathy. The second study's paper adds: A patient counted as having stable Graves' hyperthyroidism if no progression to ophthalmopathy occurred over 18 months of follow-up. Hyperthyroidism patients were newly diagnosed, with disease duration under 2 months, and aged 18 to 65 years. Patients with uncontrolled infections, other autoimmune diseases, pregnancy or lactation were excluded. Diagnoses were based on clinical symptoms, serum thyroxine and TRAb, thyroid ultrasound and orbital computed tomography. For the first round of RT-PCR on the TCR CDR3, the HTBI primer set was used together with the Qiagen OneStep RT-PCR kit. Most expanded thyroid clonotypes (frequency above 0.001) were also detected in blood, suggesting blood repertoires may reflect thyroid immune responses. A 13 V-J signature model separated ophthalmopathy from stable hyperthyroidism, with approximately 87% sensitivity and about 81% specificity in cross-validation and 80%/75% in testing. During validation, the model predicted progression to ophthalmopathy a median of around six months ahead of onset, with around 65% sensitivity and 72% to 85% specificity. A discovery cohort of around 98 patients, 43 with Graves' ophthalmopathy and 55 to 65 with stable Graves' hyperthyroidism, was used to find distinguishing TCR V-J signatures. Prospective prediction of ophthalmopathy was tested in an independent validation cohort consisting of 18 hyperthyroidism patients and around 17 patients who later progressed to ophthalmopathy. The roughly 100 discovery patients were divided at random into training and test sets in a 7:3 ratio. In addition, the study compared T-cell repertoires in thyroid tissue and in blood from about six Graves' hyperthyroidism patients. After blood sampling, hyperthyroidism patients were treated with methimazole at a starting dose of 30 mg daily, and ophthalmopathy patients were treated with high-dose intravenous methylprednisolone. A second multiplex PCR round built the libraries, followed by size selection and purification. Libraries were sequenced paired-end with 100 bp reads on an Illumina HiSeq2000. SOAPnuke was used to process the raw data, with reads discarded if the reads contained adapters or uncalled bases, had a mean Phred below 15, or lacked an exact constant-primer or identifier match. COPE v1.2.5 was used to merge the high-quality paired reads, and each unique nucleotide sequence was defined as a clonotype. MiTCR v1.1 was used to align clonotypes to the IMGT TRBV, TRBD and TRBJ reference segments. Analysis was restricted to V-J combinations with a frequency above 0.0001, which covered about 99% of repertoires. The TCS score was defined as F50 (clonal expansion) divided by E x V (chaos), with BLOSUM62-based TCRdist calculated between CDR3 peptides within each V-J. Welch's t-statistics and random forest reduced around 550 V-J features to under 15, which were used in a naive Bayes classifier (R e1071). No statistical method was used to fix the sample size in advance, and group allocation was not hidden from the investigators. The paper reports TCR Vbeta CDR3 sequencing of more than 120 peripheral blood samples: 40 to 45 ophthalmopathy, about 75 hyperthyroidism and 17 progressor patients.

The TCR originated in a woman in her 30s with Graves disease. Donor details come from another sample of the same person, matched by shared clones. The rearrangement combines TRBV6-4 with TRBJ2-5; a tentative D call is TRBD1 (6 bases match). The specimen was peripheral blood mononuclear cells (PBMCs), collected at new diagnosis, from a patient treated with antithyroid drugs. The CDR3 is CASSEVAGDQETRYF. DNA sequence: TGTGCCAGCAGTGAAGTGGCAGGGGACCAAGAGACCCGGTACTTC.